Reported below is one TCR beta chain. The data were obtained in a study of blood T cell repertoires in COVID-19. Using immunoSEQ multiplex PCR, the repertoire was profiled, and TCRdb retains in-frame clones only, with some absent. The top ten clones hold 4% to 4.5% of a sample with about 440,000 clones, more than 85% of them seen once. The CDR3 runs 13 residues. V shed 5 bases and J 6 bases; nucleotides not matched to a gene: 7. Germline V CDR1 and CDR2: PRHDT, FYEKMQ (reference sequence). The chain uses TRBV13 and TRBJ2-7, with 7 nucleotides matching TRBD1. The TCR sequence derives from a young woman with acute or convalescent COVID-19. The specimen sequenced was peripheral blood. The CDR3 reads CASSRQGLGEQYF. CDR3 sequence (DNA): TGTGCCAGCAGCCGACAGGGTTTGGGCGAGCAGTACTTC.